One sample yielded the 28 T cell receptor beta chains listed below, sequenced in a study of cytomegalovirus exposure and HLA in healthy donors. Primers for the PCR totalled 60 Vbeta and 13 Jbeta. The assay was immunoSEQ multiplex PCR, and TCRdb's table has in-frame clones only and misses some. Among 160,000 or so clones listed, roughly 76% were seen once. Sequenced input: PBMCs. The receptors stem from a woman aged 18-29 years in good health and CMV-seropositive.

The CDR3 sequence: CATSISRDRAYEQYF. CDR3 nucleotides: TGTGCCACCAGCATTAGCCGGGACAGAGCCTACGAGCAGTACTTC. The chain employs TRBV15 and TRBJ2-7; 7 bases agree with TRBD1. Unmatched junction bases numbered 8, after V lost 4 bases and J lost 2 bases. This CDR3 is built from 15 residues. Germline CDR1 and CDR2: LNHNV and YYDKDF (reference sequence).

This clone was counted only a few times. This sequence joins TRBV29-1 and TRBJ1-2; 7 nucleotides match TRBD1. J gave up 4 bases and V 3 bases, and 8 bases lay outside the gene matches. The CDR3 is made up of 14 amino acids. CDR1 is SQVTM, CDR2 ANQGSEA, per germline. This chain's CDR3 is CSVEEDRRGYGYTF. CDR3 bases: TGCAGCGTTGAGGAGGACAGGAGGGGCTATGGCTACACCTTC.

This clone was picked up a small number of times. DNA of the CDR3: TGTGCCAGCAGCTTAAGGGGGGGCTCTGGAAACACCATATATTTT. Protein sequence: CASSLRGGSGNTIYF. The chain couples TRBV13 to TRBJ1-3, with a possible D match to TRBD1 (6 bases). V lost 2 bases and J lost 0, with 8 bases in between. Per germline, CDR1 PRHDT and CDR2 FYEKMQ (reference sequence). The CDR3 has 15 residues.

The V and J genes are TRBV29-1 and TRBJ2-7; D might be TRBD2 (7 bases). The V and J ends lost 5 bases and 3 bases respectively, with 14 bases between them. The germline V gene encodes CDR1 SQVTM and CDR2 ANQGSEA. This CDR3 is built from 13 residues. The CDR3 spells CSVLSGGSYEQYF. The CDR3 DNA sequence: TGCAGCGTTCTCTCGGGGGGCAGCTACGAGCAGTACTTC.

This rearrangement joins TRBV6-5 to TRBJ1-1; a weak D match, TRBD1 (5 bases). The CDR3 totals 15 residues. Trimming removed 4 bases from V and 0 bases from J, with 12 bases in between. Germline lookup yields CDR1 MNHEY and CDR2 SVGAGI. In DNA form, the CDR3 reads TGTGCCAGCAGTTCTGACAGTGCCATGAACACTGAAGCTTTCTTT. Its translation: CASSSDSAMNTEAFF.

Comment on this clone: Different DNA sequences within this sample yield the same CDR3. The chain uses TRBV7-8 and TRBJ1-1, with TRBD1 identical over 10 bases. J was trimmed by 1 base and V by 5 bases; bases with no gene match: 7. The CDR3 has 16 amino acids. CDR1 is SGHVS and CDR2 is FQNEAQ in the germline V gene. The chain's CDR3 is CASSSRDRGSNTEAFF. DNA for the CDR3: TGTGCCAGCAGCAGCCGGGACAGGGGATCGAACACTGAAGCTTTCTTT.

V and J are TRBV18 and TRBJ2-1, with TRBD1 identical over 9 bases. The CDR3 spans 17 residues. From germline, CDR1 is KGHSH and CDR2 LQKENI. J was trimmed by 8 bases and V by 1 base; bases with no gene match: 12. The CDR3 loop reads CASSPRVAGQGRDEQFF. For the CDR3, the DNA is TGTGCCAGCTCACCACGGGTCGCGGGACAGGGTCGCGATGAGCAGTTCTTC.

The CDR3 reads CASSQGGGTSSYEQYF. In DNA form, the CDR3 reads TGCGCCAGCAGCCAAGGGGGGGGGACGAGCTCCTACGAGCAGTACTTC. This sequence joins TRBV4-1 and TRBJ2-7, with 7 bases that match TRBD2. In germline, CDR1 is MGHRA, CDR2 YSYEKL. After removal of 1 base from V and 0 bases from J, the junction contained 6 bases not matched to a gene. The CDR3 is made up of 16 amino acids.

The rearrangement joins TRBV5-6 to TRBJ2-7; possibly TRBD1 for D (5 bases). The V end was cut by 6 bases, the J end by 5 bases, with 15 bases between. Germline V gene data show CDR1 as SGHDT and CDR2 as YYEEEE. The length of the CDR3 is 13 residues. The CDR3 DNA reads TGTGCCAGCACCGGAACAGGTCTCAACGAGCAGTACTTC. Protein: CASTGTGLNEQYF.

CDR3 nucleotides: TGTGCCAGCAGGTCCAGCGCCAAGAACACTGAAGCTTTCTTT. Translating gives CASRSSAKNTEAFF. V and J are TRBV2 and TRBJ1-1, with unresolved D. Germline-derived CDR1 and CDR2 are SNHLY and FYNNEI. V gave up 6 bases and J gave up 1 base, with 12 bases separating them. The CDR3 has 14 amino acids. Based on the CDR3 plus reference TRBV2 and TRBJ1-1, the full variable domain is EPEVTQTPSHQVTQMGQEVILRCVPISNHLYFYWYRQILGQKVEFLVSFYNNEISEKSEIFDDQFSVERPDGSNFTLKIRSTKLEDSAMYFCASRSSAKNTEAFFGQGTRLTVV.

The rearrangement uses TRBV28 and TRBJ2-2; 9 positions agree with TRBD2. The CDR3 totals 19 residues. Germline CDR1 is MDHEN and CDR2 is SYDVKM. J lost 4 bases, V lost 5 bases, and 17 bases had no gene match. The chain's CDR3 is CASSLGFRRGGPSTGELFF. The CDR3 nucleotides read TGTGCCAGCAGTCTTGGATTTCGGCGGGGGGGTCCCAGCACCGGGGAGCTGTTTTTT.

The rearrangement links TRBV7-8 to TRBJ2-5; 14 bases are shared with TRBD2. The V and J ends lost 4 bases and 5 bases, in that order; junction bases with no gene match: 0. The germline CDR1 and CDR2 sequences are SGHVS and FQNEAQ. The CDR3 totals 14 residues. The CDR3 loop reads CASSWTSGGETQYF. For the CDR3, the DNA is TGTGCCAGCAGCTGGACTAGCGGGGGGGAGACCCAGTACTTC.

Points on this clone: Mismatch with germline at one junction end may stem from a read error. J is TRBJ1-5 and V is TRBV6-6; possibly TRBD1 for D (5 bases). The CDR3 consists of 15 residues. The V gene's germline CDR1 is MNHNY and CDR2 SVGAGI (reference sequence). DNA for the CDR3: TGTGCCAGCGGCCGGGACCGGGAGGATATTCAGTCCCAGCATTTT. It encodes CASGRDREDIQSQHF.

The chain couples TRBV7-2 to TRBJ2-3; D ambiguous. Germline loops: CDR1 SGHTA, CDR2 FQGNSA. The CDR3 extends over 13 amino acids. Trimming cost V 3 bases and J 0 bases, with 4 bases left between them. In nucleotides, the CDR3 is TGTGCCAGCAGCTTTTCTAGCACAGATACGCAGTATTTT. This translates into CASSFSSTDTQYF. The variable domain in full, with the rest retrieved from reference TRBV7-2 and TRBJ2-3, is GAGVSQSPSNKVTEKGKDVELRCDPISGHTALYWYRQSLGQGLEFLIYFQGNSAPDKSGLPSDRFSAERTGGSVSTLTIQRTQQEDSAVYLCASSFSSTDTQYFGPGTRLTVL.

This chain joins TRBV7-2 and TRBJ2-7; D may be TRBD2 (5 bases). The V end lost 5 bases, the J end lost 3 bases, and 20 bases lay between the germline ends. The length of the CDR3 is 16 residues. Germline CDR1 and CDR2: SGHTA and FQGNSA. The chain's CDR3 is CASSLDPTLGNYEQYF. As DNA, the CDR3 is TGTGCCAGCAGCCTCGATCCAACACTAGGGAACTACGAGCAGTACTTC.

The sample holds one count of this clone. This chain connects TRBV27 to TRBJ2-7, with 11 bases that match TRBD1. CDR3 length: 15 amino acids. V was pared by 2 bases and J by 3 bases, with 3 bases of the junction left unmatched. Germline V gene lookup returns CDR1 MNHEY and CDR2 SMNVEV (reference sequence). CDR3 in amino acids: CASSLGTGGLYEQYF. CDR3 sequence (DNA): TGTGCCAGCAGTTTAGGGACAGGGGGACTCTACGAGCAGTACTTC.

The chain has TRBV19 and TRBJ2-2; TRBD1 matches at 7 bases. The germline V gene has CDR1 LNHDA and CDR2 SQIVND (reference sequence). With 2 bases clipped from V and 7 bases from J, the junction kept 10 bases outside the gene matches. The CDR3 extends over 16 amino acids. The CDR3 DNA reads TGTGCCAGTAGTATATCTGTCACAGGGGACCGCGGGGAGCTGTTTTTT. Translation gives CASSISVTGDRGELFF.

The rearrangement uses TRBV5-1 and TRBJ1-5; D is undetermined. The CDR3 extends over 13 amino acids. Germline V gene data show CDR1 as SGHRS and CDR2 as YFSETQ. V lost 4 bases to trimming and J lost 7 bases, with 12 bases between them. The CDR3 loop reads CASSIRHWQPQHF. The CDR3, as DNA: TGCGCCAGCAGCATCCGACATTGGCAGCCCCAGCATTTT.

The chain employs TRBV19 and TRBJ1-1; D possibly corresponds to TRBD1 (5 bases). Germline CDR1 reads LNHDA; CDR2 reads SQIVND (reference sequence). Trimming shortened V by 4 bases and J by 1 base, and 7 bases separated the two germline ends. This CDR3 is built from 13 residues. This chain's CDR3 is CASSKTANTEAFF. As DNA, the CDR3 is TGTGCCAGTAGTAAGACAGCGAACACTGAAGCTTTCTTT.

This chain links TRBV18 with TRBJ1-1; D may be TRBD1 (5 bases). Trimming cost V 1 base and J 3 bases, with 9 bases left between them. This CDR3 comprises 14 residues. The germline gives CDR1 KGHSH, CDR2 LQKENI. In DNA form, the CDR3 reads TGTGCCAGCTCACCACGTGGGGGGTACACTGAAGCTTTCTTT. Translation gives CASSPRGGYTEAFF.

As to this clone: The junction does not match germline at one end; this may be a read error. The chain carries TRBV15 and TRBJ2-4; weak D call: TRBD1 (6 bases). The germline gives CDR1 LNHNV, CDR2 YYDKDF (reference sequence). This CDR3 has 13 amino acids. The CDR3 loop is CAASRLTGKVLYF. The CDR3 nucleotides read TGTGCCGCCAGCAGGCTAACAGGGAAGGTTCTTTACTTC.

In this sample, this clone turned up once. The chain combines TRBV27 with TRBJ1-5; D unresolved. The ends were cut back, 6 bases at V and 5 bases at J, with 17 bases in the middle. The germline V gene has CDR1 MNHEY and CDR2 SMNVEV (reference sequence). CDR3 size: 15 residues. CDR3 DNA sequence: TGTGCCAGCAGGGCAGAGTGGGAGCGGGATCAGCCCCAGCATTTT. Amino acid sequence: CASRAEWERDQPQHF.

The rearrangement joins TRBV9 to TRBJ2-7; the D gene is possibly TRBD2 (6 bases). V lost 1 base and J lost 9, with 20 bases in between. Germline CDR1 reads SGDLS; CDR2 reads YYNGEE. The CDR3 extends over 15 amino acids. The CDR3 DNA is TGTGCCAGCAGCGTAACGCCCCAGGAGGAGGGTCCGCAGTACTTC. Its translation is CASSVTPQEEGPQYF.

This sequence joins TRBV5-5 and TRBJ2-1; 7 nucleotides agree with TRBD2. The V segment lost 7 bases and the J segment 0 bases; nucleotides outside the gene matches: 13. Germline V gene sequence: CDR1 SGHKS, CDR2 YYEKEE (reference sequence). This CDR3 contains 17 residues. The CDR3 sequence: CASGGDNEPYSYNEQFF. DNA for the CDR3: TGTGCCAGCGGGGGGGATAATGAGCCCTACTCCTACAATGAGCAGTTCTTC.

The rearrangement joins TRBV19 to TRBJ2-3; perhaps TRBD1 as D (6 bases). The germline CDR1 and CDR2 sequences are LNHDA and SQIVND (reference sequence). The CDR3 consists of 11 residues. V was pared by 10 bases and J by 4 bases, with 9 bases between. The CDR3 protein is CATGQSDTQYF. In DNA, the CDR3 is TGTGCCACCGGACAGTCAGATACGCAGTATTTT.

This clone has just a few counts. V and J are TRBV9 and TRBJ1-1, with 10 bases fitting TRBD1. With V trimmed by 3 bases and J by 6 bases, 5 bases remained unmatched. Germline lookup yields CDR1 SGDLS and CDR2 YYNGEE. CDR3 length: 14 residues. The CDR3 here is CASSASGTGAEAFF. Here the CDR3 DNA reads TGTGCCAGCAGCGCTTCCGGGACAGGGGCTGAAGCTTTCTTT.

The chain has TRBV14 and TRBJ2-1, with D possibly TRBD1 on 7 matching bases. Looked up from germline, CDR1 is SGHDN and CDR2 is FVKESK. Trimming took 4 bases from V and 7 from J, leaving 23 bases between them. The CDR3 totals 17 residues. The CDR3 DNA reads TGTGCCAGCAGCCCAGGGGGGCTAGCAAAAGCTTTGAATGAGCAGTTCTTC. As protein: CASSPGGLAKALNEQFF.

The CDR3 protein is CASSQDFSHYPDTQYF. The CDR3 region has the DNA TGCGCCAGCAGCCAAGATTTCAGCCACTACCCAGATACGCAGTATTTT. The genes are TRBV4-1 and TRBJ2-3; D ambiguous. The V gene's germline CDR1 is MGHRA and CDR2 YSYEKL. Trimming shortened V by 0 bases and J by 4 bases, and 14 bases separated the two germline ends. The CDR3 has 16 amino acids.